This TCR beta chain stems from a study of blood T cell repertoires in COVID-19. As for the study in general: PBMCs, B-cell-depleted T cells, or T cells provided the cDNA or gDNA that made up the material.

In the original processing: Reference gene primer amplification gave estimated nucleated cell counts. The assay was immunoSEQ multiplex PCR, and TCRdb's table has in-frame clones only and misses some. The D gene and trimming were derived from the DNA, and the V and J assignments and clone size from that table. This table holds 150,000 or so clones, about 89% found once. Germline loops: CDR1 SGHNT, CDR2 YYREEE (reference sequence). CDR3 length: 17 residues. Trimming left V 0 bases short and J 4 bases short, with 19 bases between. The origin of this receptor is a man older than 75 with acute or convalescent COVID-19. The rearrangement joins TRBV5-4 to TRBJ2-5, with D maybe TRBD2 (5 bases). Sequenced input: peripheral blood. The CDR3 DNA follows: TGTGCCAGCAGCTTGGGGACCGCCCGAGGGCTGCGAGAGACCCAGTACTTC. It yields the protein CASSLGTARGLRETQYF. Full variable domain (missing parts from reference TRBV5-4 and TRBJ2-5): ETGVTQSPTHLIKTRGQQVTLRCSSQSGHNTVSWYQQALGQGPQFIFQYYREEENGRGNFPPRFSGLQFPNYSSELNVNALELDDSALYLCASSLGTARGLRETQYFGPGTRLLVL.